This TCR beta chain came from a study of blood T cell repertoires in COVID-19 (dated by TCRdb to about 2020). Context from the whole study: Collaborator samples came from the United States, Italy and Spain and covered acute and convalescent phases of COVID-19. The prospective study material was composed of cDNA or gDNA derived from T cells, B-cell-depleted T cells, or PBMCs. The repertoires were released in a freely available public database meant as a resource for research on the immune response to SARS-CoV-2. Where available, HLA class I and class II types were taken from metadata supplied by the sample provider and were not determined by assay-based typing. Nearly every sample came with metadata listing a de-identified subject ID, COVID-19 status, age in years and sex. Samples came from the ongoing ImmuneRACE study (first 160 participants) plus 1,254 subjects from 6 global collaborators. Deeply sampled blood TCRbeta repertoires from subjects exposed to, actively infected with, or recovered from COVID-19 were included in the dataset. Findings and caveats that apply to the study as a whole: How much clinical and demographic metadata was included differed by source and by participant, and the metadata was provided uncurated.

Trimming takes 3 bases off V and 0 bases off J; junction bases not matched to a gene: 14. In the germline V gene, CDR1 corresponds to KGHDR and CDR2 to SFDVKD. The CDR3 measures 20 amino acids from cysteine to phenylalanine. Only the CDR3 DNA is retained, 60 bases long and in frame from the first base. Notes on this clone: The clone's antigen remains unknown. No much larger clone exists at a distance of one base, and base qualities are not known.

The collaborating institutions used their own protocols to collect whole blood in K2EDTA tubes. Collaborator samples were shipped for TCRbeta analysis as frozen whole blood, isolated PBMCs, or DNA extracted from either sample type. The immunoSEQ Assay, a bias-controlled multiplex PCR, was used to amplify TCRbeta CDR3 regions from genomic DNA. As for how the authors treated the data: The number of nucleated cells in each sample was estimated by amplification of reference gene primers within the assay. To quantify the absolute abundance of each unique TCRbeta CDR3 rearrangement, sequence reads were collapsed and filtered. Productive Simpson clonality was computed per sample as the square root of Simpson's diversity index over productive rearrangements. Held by TCRdb, this immuneACCESS table contains in-frame sequences only and omits some clones. Under half of the omission traces to an unresolved V gene where checked; the cause of the rest is unknown. V and J calls and clone size follow that table, whereas D and trimming were derived from the DNA. Present in this sample are approximately 100,000 clones, 75% to 85% of which were seen just once. Of the sample, approximately 25% falls within the top ten clones.

Sequences were obtained from peripheral blood. The V gene is TRBV24-1 and the J gene is TRBJ2-3, with 10 bases matching TRBD2. This clonotype was sampled from a man aged 65-85 years with acute or convalescent COVID-19. The CDR3 loop reads CATSDPSSGSKGVSTDTQYF. At the DNA level, the sequence is TGTGCCACCAGTGATCCCTCTAGCGGGAGTAAGGGAGTGAGCACAGATACGCAGTATTTT.